A single sample gave rise to the 12 T cell receptor beta chains below, sequenced in a study of T cell repertoires in cytomegalovirus infection. TCRdb reanalysed the reads using MiXCR and keeps one entry per CDR3 protein. The sample includes approximately 500,000 distinct CDR3 sequences, 33% of them seen just once. The antigens of these receptors remain unknown. The source was cultured PBMCs, collected from culture after CMV antigen stimulation. These receptors came from a human donor in good health (CMV status not recorded). Some clones in this sample may be carry-over from other donors' samples.

V gene TRBV11-2 combines with J gene TRBJ1-1; D is uncertain. CDR1 and CDR2 (germline): SGHAT, FQNNGV. V lost 1 base to trimming and J lost 9 bases, with 6 bases between them. The CDR3 consists of 11 residues. This CDR3 reads CASSLVGKAFF. For the CDR3, the DNA is TGTGCCAGCAGCTTAGTGGGGAAAGCTTTCTTT.

The V gene is TRBV6-5, the J gene TRBJ2-1; possible D gene TRBD2, 5 bases. Trimming cost V 10 bases and J 4 bases, with 14 bases left between them. This CDR3 comprises 13 residues. CDR1 and CDR2 (germline): MNHEY, SVGAGI. CDR3 DNA sequence: TGTGCCACCACCCCTAGCTTGTACAATGAGCAGTTCTTC. It codes for CATTPSLYNEQFF.

The chain couples TRBV2 to TRBJ2-3; TRBD2 might be the D (6 bases). The CDR3 spans 15 residues. The V gene lost 8 bases and the J gene lost 3 bases, with 18 bases spanning the gap. In germline, CDR1 is SNHLY, CDR2 FYNNEI. This chain's CDR3 is CASGEGLTVTDTQYF. DNA for the CDR3: TGTGCCAGCGGAGAAGGACTAACAGTAACAGATACGCAGTATTTT.

The chain joins TRBV7-2 to TRBJ1-5, with D hard to call. The germline V gene encodes CDR1 SGHTA and CDR2 FQGNSA. V was trimmed by 5 bases and J by 4 bases, leaving 9 bases between them. The CDR3 length is 13 residues. The CDR3 reads CASSAPNNQPQHF. DNA of the CDR3: TGTGCCAGCAGCGCGCCTAATAATCAGCCCCAGCATTTT.

The chain has TRBV6-2 or TRBV6-3 and TRBJ2-1; 7 positions agree with TRBD2. CDR1 MNHEY and CDR2 SVGEGT come from the germline V gene. CDR3 length equals 16 residues. Unmatched junction bases numbered 11, after V lost 2 bases and J lost 7 bases. CDR3 bases: TGTGCCAGCAGTTACGATAGGGACTACCCACGGAATGAGCAGTTCTTC. Translation gives CASSYDRDYPRNEQFF.

The J gene is TRBJ2-7, the V gene TRBV18, with D possibly matching TRBD2 (5 bases). Trimming left V 1 base short and J 7 bases short, with 14 bases between. Germline-derived CDR1 and CDR2 are KGHSH and LQKENI. The CDR3 sequence is 14 residues long. The DNA of the CDR3 is TGTGCCAGCTCACCACGGTGGTCTCGGGATGAGCAGTACGTC. Translated, it gives CASSPRWSRDEQYV.

This clonotype was detected a few times. The chain recombines TRBV7-2 with TRBJ2-7; no reliable D call. CDR3 length: 12 residues. Trimming removed 1 base from V and 6 bases from J, with 7 bases in between. Per the germline V gene, CDR1 is SGHTA and CDR2 is FQGNSA. Here the CDR3 reads CASSLDGSEQYV. In nucleotides, the CDR3 is TGTGCCAGCAGCTTAGATGGCAGCGAGCAGTACGTC.

The J gene is TRBJ2-7, the V gene TRBV7-2; the match to TRBD2 covers 7 bases. The CDR3 spans 16 residues. Trimming cost V 5 bases and J 2 bases; bases outside gene matches: 12. Germline CDR1 and CDR2: SGHTA and FQGNSA. CDR3 in DNA: TGTGCCAGCAGCCCGAATCTAGCGGTGGGGGCCTACGAGCAGTACTTC. It specifies CASSPNLAVGAYEQYF.

The gene calls are TRBV4-3 and TRBJ2-3, with 11 bases matching TRBD1. Germline V gives CDR1 LGHNA, CDR2 YSLEER. The CDR3 is 17 amino acids. With 5 bases clipped from V and 4 bases from J, the junction kept 11 bases outside the gene matches. CDR3 bases: TGCGCCAGCAGCTTGAGGGGGGACAGGGGGGGCGCAGATACGCAGTATTTT. Residues: CASSLRGDRGGADTQYF.

This chain joins TRBV7-9 and TRBJ2-1; D is possibly TRBD2 (5 bases). Trimming shortened V by 5 bases and J by 9 bases, and 14 bases separated the two germline ends. The CDR3 is 13 amino acids. Per the germline V gene, CDR1 is SEHNR and CDR2 is FQNEAQ (reference sequence). CDR3 bases: TGTGCCAGCAGCCTCCCAAATGCGGGTGAGCAGTTCTTC. This translates into CASSLPNAGEQFF.

This clonotype was found a few times. The chain is built from TRBV9 and TRBJ1-4; 7 positions agree with TRBD1. CDR3 length: 15 residues. V trimming: 4 bases; J trimming: 5 bases; junction bases outside the gene matches: 8. Germline V gives CDR1 SGDLS, CDR2 YYNGEE. The CDR3, as DNA: TGTGCCAGCAGCCCGAGACAGGGCTTGAATGAAAAACTGTTTTTT. It specifies CASSPRQGLNEKLFF.

The rearrangement uses TRBV19 and TRBJ2-5; tentative D call: TRBD2 (5 bases). Trimming took 1 base from V and 5 from J, leaving 17 bases between them. Germline V gene lookup returns CDR1 LNHDA and CDR2 SQIVND (reference sequence). This CDR3 is built from 16 residues. CDR3 DNA sequence: TGTGCCAGTAGTATAGGAAGCGGAACCCCCAGGGAGACCCAGTACTTC. Its protein is CASSIGSGTPRETQYF. Full variable domain (rest looked up from reference TRBV19 and TRBJ2-5): DGGITQSPKYLFRKEGQNVTLSCEQNLNHDAMYWYRQDPGQGLRLIYYSQIVNDFQKGDIAEGYSVSREKKESFPLTVTSAQKNPTAFYLCASSIGSGTPRETQYFGPGTRLLVL.